This entry is about one TCR beta chain. This clone was seen a few times. The antigen it recognizes is unknown. No base quality values were provided; no much bigger clone lies one nucleotide off. V is pared back by 6 bases and J by 2 bases, with 20 bases lying between the germline termini. Its CDR3 holds 16 amino acids, cysteine through valine. Solely the CDR3 DNA is kept, with 48 bases framed from the first base. This record belongs to a study of control samples from healthy donors and cancer patients (dated by TCRdb to 2019 to 2021). The method was the immunoSEQ multiplex PCR assay. This immuneACCESS table, as held by TCRdb, lists in-frame sequences with V and J called but not all clones. Of the missing ones, under half trace to an unresolved V gene in checked studies; the others have no known cause. This sample holds 45,000 to 70,000 clones; around 93% were observed only once. Together, the top ten hold 0.8% to 1% of the sample.

This chain joins TRBV6-7 to TRBJ2-7; the D region possibly corresponds to TRBD2 (7 bases align). TRBV6-7 is an open reading frame whose function is uncertain. The TCR comes from a man under 40 with colorectal cancer. Sequenced input: PBMCs. The CDR3 loop reads CASSPGRGAETYEQYV. The nucleotide sequence is given as TGTGCCAGCAGCCCCGGCCGGGGGGCCGAAACCTACGAGCAGTACGTC.